This TCR beta chain originates from a study of blood T cell repertoires in COVID-19. This CDR3 is 14 amino acids long. Germline CDR1 and CDR2: SGHRS and YFSETQ. Trimming removed 3 bases from V and 9 bases from J, with 13 bases in between. In the study's own analysis: Quantification of nucleated cells was approximated via reference gene primer amplification. Libraries were prepared by immunoSEQ multiplex PCR; TCRdb keeps only in-frame clonotypes and omits some of them. The V and J calls and the clone size are those of that table, but D and trimming were determined from the DNA. The top ten hold less than 3% of the sample, which has more than 75,000 clones, around 89% seen once. Patients in Seattle were enrolled during active infection, then followed longitudinally.

Sequenced sample: peripheral blood. This TCR came from a man over 45 with COVID-19, enrolled during active disease. The chain is built from TRBV5-1 and TRBJ1-6; D call uncertain. The DNA of the CDR3 is TGCGCCAGCAGCTCGGAGGTCAGTAGTTCACCCCTCCACTTT. Translated, it gives CASSSEVSSSPLHF.